This section outlines one T cell receptor (beta chain) sequence together with its context. Antigen unknown. This entry comes from a study of long-term antiretroviral therapy in people with HIV. Study conclusions and caveats: Blood dates from about 2003 to 2018, possibly under older ART regimens.

Clinicians in the United States treated all participants with HIV. The study used samples holding about 0.9-11 million cryopreserved PBMC before DNA extraction. Sequencing used immunoSEQ v3.0 at survey level. Measured with immunoSEQ multiplex PCR; TCRdb has only the in-frame clones, and not every one. The sample shows just under 20,000 clones, roughly 87% of them seen only once. The CDR3 has 14 residues. V lost 0 bases to trimming and J lost 6 bases, with 12 bases between them. Per the germline V gene, CDR1 is GTSNPN and CDR2 is SVGIG (reference sequence). The specimen was unsorted PBMCs, collected 2.1 years after starting antiretroviral therapy. The clonotype was recovered from a man between 18 and 29 years old with HIV. V gene TRBV30 combines with J gene TRBJ1-5; a possible D gene is TRBD1 (5 bases). The CDR3 here is CAWSVMPGLQPQHF. The CDR3 DNA reads as TGTGCCTGGAGTGTAATGCCAGGGCTTCAGCCCCAGCATTTT.